This entry is about one T cell receptor (beta chain). Its antigen is currently unknown. This table comes from immunoSEQ multiplex PCR, and its TCRdb copy is limited to in-frame clones, with some not included. This sample carries some 120,000 clones, just over 85% of them seen once, and the ten largest clones take 7.5% to 8%. These data are taken from a study of T cell responses to AZD1222 COVID-19 vaccine. Study observations and caveats: The study reported that nearly half of spike-specific TCRs target unmutated variant regions. There were mostly white British donors and more females than males, and clonal diversity was possibly underestimated. Spike-specific TCR breadth and depth were elevated following two AZD1222 doses.

This receptor was identified in an adult in good health. The sequences come from peripheral blood, collected on day 0 of AZD1222 vaccination.

CDR3 DNA sequence: TGCGCCAGCAGCTTGGGGCAGGTTAAATATGGCTACACCTTC. Translating gives CASSLGQVKYGYTF. The V and J genes are TRBV5-1 and TRBJ1-2; no clear D. The CDR3 has 14 amino acids. Trimming stripped 0 bases from V and 5 bases from J, with 11 bases between. Germline CDR1 reads SGHRS; CDR2 reads YFSETQ.